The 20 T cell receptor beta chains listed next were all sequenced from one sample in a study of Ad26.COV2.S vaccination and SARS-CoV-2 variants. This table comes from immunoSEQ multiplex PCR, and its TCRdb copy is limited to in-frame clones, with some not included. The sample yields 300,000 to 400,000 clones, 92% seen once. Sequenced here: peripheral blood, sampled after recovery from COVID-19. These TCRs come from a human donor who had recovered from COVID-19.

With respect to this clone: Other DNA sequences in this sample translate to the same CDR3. The CDR3 nucleotides are TGCGCCAGCAGCTTCGCAGGGGGCACTGAAGCTTTCTTT. The encoded protein is CASSFAGGTEAFF. The gene calls are TRBV5-1 and TRBJ1-1, with TRBD1 matching 7 bases. Germline lookup yields CDR1 SGHRS and CDR2 YFSETQ. V was clipped by 2 bases and J by 4 bases; unmatched bases: 2. CDR3 size: 13 residues.

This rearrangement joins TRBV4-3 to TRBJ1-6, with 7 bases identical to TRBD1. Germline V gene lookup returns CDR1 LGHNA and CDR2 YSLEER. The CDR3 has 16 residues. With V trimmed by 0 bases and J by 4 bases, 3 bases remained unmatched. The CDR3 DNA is TGCGCCAGCAGCCAAGAGTGGGGACAGTATAATTCACCCCTCCACTTT. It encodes CASSQEWGQYNSPLHF.

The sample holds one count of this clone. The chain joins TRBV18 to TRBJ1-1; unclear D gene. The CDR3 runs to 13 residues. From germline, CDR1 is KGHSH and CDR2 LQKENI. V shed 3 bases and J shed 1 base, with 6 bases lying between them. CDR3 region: CASSPEQNTEAFF. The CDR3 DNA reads TGTGCCAGCTCACCCGAGCAGAACACTGAAGCTTTCTTT.

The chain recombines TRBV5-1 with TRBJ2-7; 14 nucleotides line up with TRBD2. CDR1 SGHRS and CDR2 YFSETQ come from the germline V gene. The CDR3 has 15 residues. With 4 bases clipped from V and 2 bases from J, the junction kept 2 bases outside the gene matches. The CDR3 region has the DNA TGCGCCAGCAGCAGGACTAGCGGGGGGACCTACGAGCAGTACTTC. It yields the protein CASSRTSGGTYEQYF.

CDR3 in amino acids: CASSKGNTEAFF. In nucleotides, the CDR3 is TGTGCCAGCAGTAAGGGGAACACTGAAGCTTTCTTT. The V and J genes are TRBV28 and TRBJ1-1; no definite D call. The CDR3 is 12 amino acids. The V gene's germline CDR1 is MDHEN and CDR2 SYDVKM. V was clipped by 5 bases and J by 1 base, with 5 bases between them.

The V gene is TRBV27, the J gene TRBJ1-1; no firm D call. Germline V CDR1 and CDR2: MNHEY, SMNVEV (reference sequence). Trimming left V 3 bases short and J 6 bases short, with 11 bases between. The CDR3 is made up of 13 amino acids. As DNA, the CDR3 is TGTGCCAGCAGTTTCACTTTTCTCGCTGAAGCTTTCTTT. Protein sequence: CASSFTFLAEAFF.

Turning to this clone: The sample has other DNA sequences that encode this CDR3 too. The CDR3 DNA reads as TGTGCCAGCAGCGTTTCATCGCGGGGGGGCACAGATACGCAGTATTTT. Its protein product is CASSVSSRGGTDTQYF. The J gene is TRBJ2-3, the V gene TRBV9, with TRBD2 matching 8 bases. The CDR3 extends over 16 amino acids. Trimming took 2 bases from V and 1 from J; bases not matched to a gene: 6. Germline CDR1 reads SGDLS; CDR2 reads YYNGEE.

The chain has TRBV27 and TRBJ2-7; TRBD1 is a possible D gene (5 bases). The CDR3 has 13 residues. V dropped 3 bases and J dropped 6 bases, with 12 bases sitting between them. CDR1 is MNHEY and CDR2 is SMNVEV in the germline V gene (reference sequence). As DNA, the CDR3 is TGTGCCAGCAGTTTGAAGGGGATGGGCGAGCAGTACTTC. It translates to CASSLKGMGEQYF.

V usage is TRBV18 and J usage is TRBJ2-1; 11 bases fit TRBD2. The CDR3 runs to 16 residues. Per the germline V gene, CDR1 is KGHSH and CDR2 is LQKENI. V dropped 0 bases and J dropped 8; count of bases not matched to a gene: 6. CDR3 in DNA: TGTGCCAGCTCACCACCTCAGCTAGCGGGGGGATATGAGCAGTTCTTC. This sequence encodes CASSPPQLAGGYEQFF.

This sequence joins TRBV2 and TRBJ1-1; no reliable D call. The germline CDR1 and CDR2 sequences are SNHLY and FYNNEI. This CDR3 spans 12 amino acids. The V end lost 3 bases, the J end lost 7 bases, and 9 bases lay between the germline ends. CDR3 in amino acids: CASSEKQLEAFF. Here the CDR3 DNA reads TGTGCCAGCAGTGAGAAACAGCTTGAAGCTTTCTTT.

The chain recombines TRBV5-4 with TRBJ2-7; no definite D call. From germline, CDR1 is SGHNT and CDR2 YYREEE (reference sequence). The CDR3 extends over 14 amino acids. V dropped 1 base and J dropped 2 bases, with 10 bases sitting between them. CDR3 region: CASSLFYGTYEQYF. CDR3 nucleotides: TGTGCCAGCAGCTTGTTTTACGGAACCTACGAGCAGTACTTC.

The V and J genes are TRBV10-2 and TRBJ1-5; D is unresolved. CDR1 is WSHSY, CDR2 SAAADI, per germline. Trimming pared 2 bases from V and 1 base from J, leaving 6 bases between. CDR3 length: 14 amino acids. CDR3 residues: CASSEMDSNQPQHF. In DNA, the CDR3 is TGCGCCAGCAGTGAGATGGACAGCAATCAGCCCCAGCATTTT.

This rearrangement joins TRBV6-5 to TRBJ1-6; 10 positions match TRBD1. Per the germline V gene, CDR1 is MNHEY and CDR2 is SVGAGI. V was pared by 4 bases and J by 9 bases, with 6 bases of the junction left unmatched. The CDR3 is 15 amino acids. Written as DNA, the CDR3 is TGTGCCAGCAGTTTCCGGGACAGGGGTGTTTCACCCCTCCACTTT. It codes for CASSFRDRGVSPLHF.

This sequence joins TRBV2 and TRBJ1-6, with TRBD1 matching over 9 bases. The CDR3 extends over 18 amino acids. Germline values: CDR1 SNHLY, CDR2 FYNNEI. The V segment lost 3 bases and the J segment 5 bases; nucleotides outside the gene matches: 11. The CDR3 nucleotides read TGTGCCAGCAGTGACGCTCCGGGACAGGGCTTTCATAATTCACCCCTCCACTTT. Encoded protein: CASSDAPGQGFHNSPLHF.

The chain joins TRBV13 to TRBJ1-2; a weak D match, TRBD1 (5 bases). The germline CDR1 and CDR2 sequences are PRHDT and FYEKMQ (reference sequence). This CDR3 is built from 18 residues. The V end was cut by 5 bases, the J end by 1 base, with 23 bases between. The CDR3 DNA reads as TGTGCCAGCAGCGGTACCACCATTACAGGTTATCGTAACTATGGCTACACCTTC. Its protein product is CASSGTTITGYRNYGYTF. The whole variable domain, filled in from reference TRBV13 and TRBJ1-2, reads AAGVIQSPRHLIKEKRETATLKCYPIPRHDTVYWYQQGPGQDPQFLISFYEKMQSDKGSIPDRFSAQQFSDYHSELNMSSLELGDSALYFCASSGTTITGYRNYGYTFGSGTRLTVV.

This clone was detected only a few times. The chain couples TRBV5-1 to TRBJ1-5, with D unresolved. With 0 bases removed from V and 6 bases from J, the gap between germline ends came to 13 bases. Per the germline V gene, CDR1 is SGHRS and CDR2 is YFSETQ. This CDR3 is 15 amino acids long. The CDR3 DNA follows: TGCGCCAGCAGCTTGGCCTCTGGGTACGGTCAGCCCCAGCATTTT. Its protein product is CASSLASGYGQPQHF.

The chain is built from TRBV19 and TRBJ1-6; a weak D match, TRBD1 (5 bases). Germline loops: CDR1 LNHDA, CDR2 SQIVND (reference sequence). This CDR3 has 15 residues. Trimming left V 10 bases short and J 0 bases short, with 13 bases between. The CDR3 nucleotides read TGTGCCACCGCCGACAGAAGCTCCTATAATTCACCCCTCCACTTT. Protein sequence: CATADRSSYNSPLHF.

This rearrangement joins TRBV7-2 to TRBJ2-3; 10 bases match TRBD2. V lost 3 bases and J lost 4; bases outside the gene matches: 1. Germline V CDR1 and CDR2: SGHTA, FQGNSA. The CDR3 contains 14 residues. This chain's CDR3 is CASSFLAGADTQYF. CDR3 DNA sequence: TGTGCCAGCAGCTTCCTAGCGGGGGCAGATACGCAGTATTTT.

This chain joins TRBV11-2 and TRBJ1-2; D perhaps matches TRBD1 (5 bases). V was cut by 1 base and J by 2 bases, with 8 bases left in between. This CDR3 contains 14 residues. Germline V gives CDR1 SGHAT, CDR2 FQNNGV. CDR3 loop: CASSLGDGNYGYTF. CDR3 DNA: TGTGCCAGCAGCTTAGGGGACGGAAACTATGGCTACACCTTC.

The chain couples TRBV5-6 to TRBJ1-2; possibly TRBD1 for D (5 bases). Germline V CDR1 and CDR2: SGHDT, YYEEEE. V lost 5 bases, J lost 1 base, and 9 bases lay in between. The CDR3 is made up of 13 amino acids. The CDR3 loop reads CASRSGRNYGYTF. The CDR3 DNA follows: TGTGCCAGCAGATCGGGACGTAACTATGGCTACACCTTC.